The 29 T cell receptor beta chains below come from one sample, sequenced in a study of response to subunit inactivated influenza vaccine. Each CDR3 protein is one row after TCRdb ran MiXCR on the RT-PCR reads. This sample yields about 830,000 distinct CDR3 sequences, of which around 18% are seen a single time; about a tenth belongs to the top ten. The sequences come from PBMCs from blood, collected more than 4 days after vaccination. Receptors originate from a man over 45 who received an inactivated influenza vaccine.

This clonotype was seen at least ten times. This sequence joins TRBV10-3 and TRBJ2-1, with 9 bases matching TRBD2. The germline V gene has CDR1 ENHRY and CDR2 SYGVKD. After removal of 4 bases from V and 9 bases from J, the junction contained 7 bases not matched to a gene. The CDR3 has 14 amino acids. In DNA form, the CDR3 reads TGTGCCATCAGTGCCGGACTAGCGCCGGCTGAGCAGTTCTTC. This translates into CAISAGLAPAEQFF.

The chain combines TRBV16 with TRBJ2-3; D may be TRBD1 (6 bases). The CDR3 loop spans 13 amino acids. The V gene's germline CDR1 is KGHSY and CDR2 FQNENV. Trimming removed 2 bases at V and 5 bases at J, with 8 bases between. CDR3 loop: CASSQQGGDTQYF. The DNA for the CDR3 is TGTGCCAGCAGCCAACAAGGGGGAGATACGCAGTATTTT.

This clonotype was seen a few times. This rearrangement joins TRBV7-6 to TRBJ2-1, with a tentative D call TRBD2 (5 bases). Germline V gene data show CDR1 as SGHVS and CDR2 as FNYEAQ. Deletions cut 5 bases from V and 2 bases from J, with 16 bases between. This CDR3 comprises 16 residues. The CDR3 DNA reads as TGTGCCAGCAGCCAACACCAGGCGGGCGCCTACAATGAGCAGTTCTTC. This sequence encodes CASSQHQAGAYNEQFF. The variable domain in full, completed from reference TRBV7-6 and TRBJ2-1, reads GAGVSQSPRYKVTKRGQDVALRCDPISGHVSLYWYRQALGQGPEFLTYFNYEAQQDKSGLPNDRFSAERPEGSISTLTIQRTEQRDSAMYRCASSQHQAGAYNEQFFGPGTRLTVL.

The chain employs TRBV7-2 and TRBJ2-7, with 9 bases identical to TRBD1. Germline assignment: CDR1 SGHTA and CDR2 FQGNSA. CDR3 length: 15 amino acids. V shed 5 bases, J shed 4 bases, and the junction held 9 bases outside the gene matches. The CDR3 nucleotides read TGTGCCAGCAGCCCCGGGACAGGGTCCATGTACGAGCAGTACTTC. Protein product: CASSPGTGSMYEQYF.

V gene TRBV14 combines with J gene TRBJ2-2; the D call may be TRBD1 or TRBD2 (6 bases each). Germline loops: CDR1 SGHDN, CDR2 FVKESK. The CDR3 runs to 15 residues. Trimming cost V 4 bases and J 4 bases, with 13 bases left between them. The chain's CDR3 is CASSRGTFTTGELFF. CDR3 in DNA: TGTGCCAGCAGCCGCGGGACATTCACCACCGGGGAGCTGTTTTTT.

The chain couples TRBV29-1 to TRBJ2-3; 11 bases align to TRBD1. Trimming cost V 2 bases and J 3 bases; bases outside gene matches: 4. From germline, CDR1 is SQVTM and CDR2 ANQGSEA. The CDR3 totals 15 residues. The CDR3 DNA is TGCAGCGTTGAACGGACAGGGGGCCGAACAGATACGCAGTATTTT. Protein product: CSVERTGGRTDTQYF.

There are many counts of this clonotype. The CDR3 nucleotides read TGTGCCAGCAGCTCCGACCGGGACGGTACCTACGAGCAGTACTTC. Translated: CASSSDRDGTYEQYF. J is TRBJ2-7 and V is TRBV7-9; D tentatively fits TRBD1 or TRBD2 (5 bases each). The germline gives CDR1 SEHNR, CDR2 FQNEAQ (reference sequence). CDR3 length: 15 amino acids. V was shortened by 4 bases and J by 2 bases, with 15 bases between the two germline ends.

CDR3 sequence: CASSQVINRDRVGEKLFF. For the CDR3, the DNA is TGCGCCAGCAGCCAAGTAATTAATCGGGACAGGGTCGGTGAAAAACTGTTTTTT. This chain connects TRBV4-3 to TRBJ1-4; 9 bases fit TRBD1. CDR3 length: 18 residues. V lost 1 base, J lost 7 bases, and 13 bases stayed unmatched. CDR1 LGHNA and CDR2 YSLEER come from the germline V gene.

This clonotype was found a few times. This chain joins TRBV9 and TRBJ1-3, with 7 bases aligning to TRBD1. CDR3 length equals 18 residues. V lost 3 bases to trimming and J lost 8 bases; unmatched junction nucleotides: 20. From germline, CDR1 is SGDLS and CDR2 YYNGEE. This chain's CDR3 is CASSGPGGLLLDRDTIYF. The CDR3 bases are TGTGCCAGCAGCGGACCCGGGGGACTTCTACTCGACAGGGACACCATATATTTT.

This chain joins TRBV18 and TRBJ2-3; 10 bases are shared with TRBD2. This CDR3 has 18 residues. V shed 2 bases and J 2 bases; nucleotides not matched to a gene: 10. Germline CDR1 and CDR2: KGHSH and LQKENI. The chain's CDR3 is CASSPSPFLAGVTDTQYF. DNA for the CDR3: TGTGCCAGCTCACCATCCCCCTTCCTAGCGGGAGTCACAGATACGCAGTATTTT.

This clonotype turned up a few times. This sequence joins TRBV4-2 and TRBJ1-1; possibly TRBD1 for D (5 bases). V shed 4 bases and J shed 4 bases, with 16 bases lying between them. There are 15 residues in the CDR3. Germline V gene data show CDR1 as LGHNA and CDR2 as YNFKEQ. The CDR3 is CASSRETGGGTEAFF. The CDR3 DNA sequence: TGTGCCAGCAGCCGGGAAACAGGCGGAGGCACTGAAGCTTTCTTT.

This clonotype has more than one count but fewer than ten. The CDR3 reads CASSRDGAGGPWNIQYF. CDR3 sequence (DNA): TGTGCCAGCAGCCGGGACGGTGCGGGAGGGCCGTGGAACATTCAGTACTTC. The rearrangement uses TRBV6-1 and TRBJ2-4; TRBD2 matches at 9 bases. The ends lost 6 bases at V and 7 bases at J; junction bases unmatched: 16. The germline V gene encodes CDR1 MNHNS and CDR2 SASEGT. This CDR3 contains 17 residues.

This clonotype was picked up a small number of times. V and J are TRBV6-1 and TRBJ1-2, with 10 bases aligning to TRBD1. Trimming cost V 6 bases and J 8 bases; bases outside gene matches: 9. Per germline, CDR1 MNHNS and CDR2 SASEGT. The CDR3 runs 14 residues. The CDR3 sequence: CASRPGQGMGGYTF. CDR3 nucleotides: TGTGCCAGCAGGCCGGGACAGGGGATGGGGGGCTACACCTTC.

This clonotype was recorded a few times. The CDR3 is CSARGREYNEQFF. CDR3 bases: TGCAGTGCTAGGGGGAGGGAGTACAATGAGCAGTTCTTC. J is TRBJ2-1 and V is TRBV20-1; 7 bases align to TRBD2. The junction had 3 bases not matched to a gene; V was cut back by 3 bases and J by 4 bases. CDR1 is DFQATT, CDR2 SNEGSKA, per germline (reference sequence). The CDR3 loop spans 13 amino acids.

This clonotype was recorded at least ten times. This chain joins TRBV29-1 and TRBJ2-7; TRBD1 matches at 7 bases. This CDR3 contains 14 residues. Unmatched junction bases numbered 9, after V lost 6 bases and J lost 1 base. Germline V gene sequence: CDR1 SQVTM, CDR2 ANQGSEA. The CDR3 here is CSVVAGTVSYEQYF. CDR3 in DNA: TGCAGCGTGGTCGCCGGGACAGTTTCCTACGAGCAGTACTTC.

The chain combines TRBV9 with TRBJ2-2; 7 bases line up with TRBD1. This CDR3 is built from 14 residues. Germline CDR1 is SGDLS and CDR2 is YYNGEE. After removal of 3 bases from V and 2 bases from J, the junction contained 1 base not matched to a gene. The CDR3 bases are TGTGCCAGCAGCGGACAGGGAAACACCGGGGAGCTGTTTTTT. Amino acid sequence: CASSGQGNTGELFF.

This sequence joins TRBV24-1 and TRBJ2-5; D is undetermined. The CDR3 runs to 14 residues. The ends were cut back, 5 bases at V and 5 bases at J, with 14 bases in the middle. Germline V gene sequence: CDR1 KGHDR, CDR2 SFDVKD. The CDR3 DNA sequence: TGTGCCACCAGTGGTCACCCGCCCCGGGAGACCCAGTACTTC. Its translation: CATSGHPPRETQYF.

The chain employs TRBV6-2 or TRBV6-3 and TRBJ2-5, with TRBD1 matching over 7 bases. CDR1 and CDR2 (germline): MNHEY, SVGEGT. The ends lost 8 bases at V and 4 bases at J; junction bases unmatched: 7. This CDR3 is built from 13 residues. The CDR3 bases are TGTGCCAGCGGTCCACAGGGGCGAGAGACCCAGTACTTC. Protein product: CASGPQGRETQYF.

The DNA of the CDR3 is TGTGCCAGCAGTTTGGGGGGCTGGAATCAGCCCCAGCATTTT. This translates into CASSLGGWNQPQHF. V is TRBV28 and J is TRBJ1-5, with TRBD1 as a possible D gene (6 bases). The CDR3 extends over 14 amino acids. Trimming removed 3 bases at V and 4 bases at J, with 10 bases between. Per germline, CDR1 MDHEN and CDR2 SYDVKM.

Only a few counts were recorded for this clonotype. The chain carries TRBV7-2 and TRBJ1-5; 7 bases align to TRBD1. V shed 6 bases and J 4 bases; nucleotides not matched to a gene: 9. The CDR3 has 15 residues. In germline, CDR1 is SGHTA, CDR2 FQGNSA. The CDR3 DNA is TGTGCCAGCAGACCAGGGGGGACGGGGAATCAGCCCCAGCATTTT. Its translation is CASRPGGTGNQPQHF.

This clonotype was seen a handful of times. This chain uses TRBV5-5 with TRBJ2-7; TRBD1 might be the D (5 bases). In germline, CDR1 is SGHKS, CDR2 YYEKEE (reference sequence). V lost 4 bases to trimming and J lost 4 bases, with 15 bases between them. The CDR3 loop spans 14 amino acids. The CDR3 DNA reads TGTGCCAGCAGCCACCGACAGAGTTCGTACGAGCAGTACTTC. Protein: CASSHRQSSYEQYF.

This clonotype has just a few counts. This chain links TRBV12-3 or TRBV12-4 with TRBJ1-2; perhaps TRBD1 as D (5 bases). V lost 4 bases and J lost 7, with 10 bases in between. This CDR3 spans 12 amino acids. The CDR3 coding sequence is TGTGCCAGCAGTTCGGGGACTGTTGGCTACACCTTC. As protein: CASSSGTVGYTF.

This chain uses TRBV7-8 with TRBJ2-3, with unresolved D. The V gene lost 5 bases and the J gene lost 2 bases, with 14 bases spanning the gap. Germline CDR1 SGHVS, CDR2 FQNEAQ. This CDR3 is built from 15 residues. The DNA of the CDR3 is TGTGCCAGCAGCCTTGTGGTAGGGTACACAGATACGCAGTATTTT. Translation: CASSLVVGYTDTQYF.

The rearrangement joins TRBV5-1 to TRBJ2-2; 10 bases agree with TRBD2. The CDR3 has 14 amino acids. Germline V CDR1 and CDR2: SGHRS, YFSETQ. V shed 4 bases and J 6 bases; nucleotides not matched to a gene: 3. This CDR3 reads CASSMGTSAGELFF. As DNA, the CDR3 is TGCGCCAGCAGCATGGGGACTAGCGCCGGGGAGCTGTTTTTT. Variable domain in full (rest from reference TRBV5-1 and TRBJ2-2): KAGVTQTPRYLIKTRGQQVTLSCSPISGHRSVSWYQQTPGQGLQFLFEYFSETQRNKGNFPGRFSGRQFSNSRSEMNVSTLELGDSALYLCASSMGTSAGELFFGEGSRLTVL.

This CDR3 reads CASSGRVAPSTDTQYF. CDR3 sequence (DNA): TGTGCCAGCAGCGGCAGGGTAGCTCCTAGCACAGATACGCAGTATTTT. The V and J genes are TRBV5-6 and TRBJ2-3; D might be TRBD1 (5 bases). This CDR3 is built from 16 residues. Trimming pared 4 bases from V and 0 bases from J, leaving 15 bases between. The V gene's germline CDR1 is SGHDT and CDR2 YYEEEE.

This clonotype was observed a handful of times. The V call is TRBV5-1, the J call TRBJ2-7; 8 bases agree with TRBD1. Trimming at V came to 0 bases and at J to 3 bases, leaving 5 bases not matched to a gene. Germline V CDR1 and CDR2: SGHRS, YFSETQ. The CDR3 covers 15 residues. The CDR3 DNA reads TGCGCCAGCAGCTTGGGACAGGGGCACTACTACGAGCAGTACTTC. Amino acid sequence: CASSLGQGHYYEQYF.

This clonotype was observed a handful of times. V gene TRBV6-1 combines with J gene TRBJ2-7; tentatively, D is TRBD2 (7 bases). CDR1 is MNHNS and CDR2 is SASEGT in the germline V gene. Trimming cost V 6 bases and J 0 bases, with 15 bases left between them. The CDR3 runs to 15 residues. The CDR3 loop reads CASSPRGGVSYEQYF. In DNA, the CDR3 is TGTGCCAGCAGCCCCCGCGGGGGCGTCTCCTACGAGCAGTACTTC.

The sample holds a few counts of this clonotype. CDR3 sequence reads: CASSSSRVTDTQYF. CDR3 DNA sequence: TGTGCCAGCTCATCAAGCAGGGTTACAGATACGCAGTATTTT. The chain has TRBV18 and TRBJ2-3; TRBD1 is a possible D gene (5 bases). This CDR3 has 14 amino acids. The ends were cut back, 5 bases at V and 3 bases at J, with 12 bases in the middle. The germline gives CDR1 KGHSH, CDR2 LQKENI.

This clonotype was detected a few times. The chain employs TRBV20-1 and TRBJ2-3, with 9 bases matching TRBD2. The germline V gene has CDR1 DFQATT and CDR2 SNEGSKA (reference sequence). The CDR3 is 14 residues long. Trimming took 4 bases from V and 3 from J; bases not matched to a gene: 5. This CDR3 reads CSANSGRFTDTQYF. CDR3 DNA sequence: TGCAGTGCTAATAGCGGGAGATTTACAGATACGCAGTATTTT.